This TCR beta chain appears in the sequencing data of a study of blood T cell repertoires in COVID-19. Whole-study context: The analysed material was cDNA or gDNA that came from T cells, B-cell-depleted T cells, or PBMCs.

Authors' processing steps: How many nucleated cells were present was estimated from reference gene primer amplification. Produced via immunoSEQ multiplex PCR; TCRdb's table is partial and in-frame only. D and trimming come from the DNA, and the V and J calls and clone size come from that table. This sample has about 140,000 clones; roughly 80% occur once, and the top ten carry around 9.5%. At least ten counts were recorded for this clone. V dropped 0 bases and J dropped 4 bases, with 13 bases sitting between them. The length of the CDR3 is 15 residues. Germline loops: CDR1 LGHNA, CDR2 YSLEER. J is TRBJ2-7 and V is TRBV4-3; D not certain. This receptor was obtained from a woman aged 50 to 65 with active or convalescent COVID-19. Material for sequencing was peripheral blood. This CDR3 is CASSQDRSRVYEQYF. The CDR3 DNA follows: TGCGCCAGCAGCCAAGATCGGTCCCGTGTGTACGAGCAGTACTTC.